What follows are 9 T cell receptor beta chains derived from one specimen sequenced in a study of blood T cell repertoires in COVID-19. Clones were sequenced by immunoSEQ multiplex PCR, and TCRdb holds only the in-frame ones, with some missing. Of a few hundred thousand clones in the sample, 85% to 90% were seen once. Sample: peripheral blood. These receptors originate from a woman aged 45-60 years with active or convalescent COVID-19.

The chain combines TRBV7-9 with TRBJ1-4; possible D gene TRBD1, 6 bases. Trimming left V 3 bases short and J 8 bases short, with 7 bases between. The CDR3 runs 12 residues. Per germline, CDR1 SEHNR and CDR2 FQNEAQ (reference sequence). CDR3 coding DNA: TGTGCCAGCAGCTTTACAGGGGAAAAACTGTTTTTT. Its translation is CASSFTGEKLFF.

The genes are TRBV7-2 and TRBJ2-5; 13 bases line up with TRBD2. The germline gives CDR1 SGHTA, CDR2 FQGNSA. This CDR3 spans 17 amino acids. V was clipped by 4 bases and J by 4 bases; unmatched bases: 9. DNA of the CDR3: TGTGCCAGCAGCTCCTGGAGACTAGCGGGAGGAATAGAGACCCAGTACTTC. This gives the protein CASSSWRLAGGIETQYF.

The rearrangement links TRBV27 to TRBJ1-1; a possible D gene is TRBD1 (6 bases). The CDR3 consists of 18 residues. Trimming took 1 base from V and 5 from J, leaving 23 bases between them. The germline CDR1 and CDR2 sequences are MNHEY and SMNVEV (reference sequence). The CDR3 DNA reads TGTGCCAGCAGTTTATATCGAAGTTCTACAGGGTTTGGGACTGAAGCTTTCTTT. Amino acids: CASSLYRSSTGFGTEAFF.

The J gene is TRBJ1-2, the V gene TRBV19; D not certain. Trimming shortened V by 3 bases and J by 0 bases, and 8 bases separated the two germline ends. Per the germline V gene, CDR1 is LNHDA and CDR2 is SQIVND (reference sequence). The CDR3 loop spans 14 amino acids. The CDR3: CASSIRDANYGYTF. In DNA form, the CDR3 reads TGTGCCAGTAGTATCCGGGATGCTAACTATGGCTACACCTTC. Filled out from reference TRBV19 and TRBJ1-2, the complete variable domain reads DGGITQSPKYLFRKEGQNVTLSCEQNLNHDAMYWYRQDPGQGLRLIYYSQIVNDFQKGDIAEGYSVSREKKESFPLTVTSAQKNPTAFYLCASSIRDANYGYTFGSGTRLTVV.

The count of this clone is one. The chain combines TRBV4-3 with TRBJ1-6; D not resolved. The CDR3 is 16 amino acids. From germline, CDR1 is LGHNA and CDR2 YSLEER. Trimming removed 2 bases at V and 0 bases at J, with 8 bases between. The CDR3 nucleotides read TGCGCCAGCAGCCAAAGCGAGAGCTCCTATAATTCACCCCTCCACTTT. Its protein is CASSQSESSYNSPLHF.

The V and J genes are TRBV7-6 and TRBJ2-4, with D tentatively TRBD2 (6 bases). Trimming stripped 1 base from V and 2 bases from J, with 18 bases between. Germline V gene data show CDR1 as SGHVS and CDR2 as FNYEAQ. The CDR3 is made up of 18 amino acids. CDR3 nucleotide sequence: TGTGCCAGCAGCTTAGTCCCACTGGAGGGGCTTACCAAAAACATTCAGTACTTC. Its translation: CASSLVPLEGLTKNIQYF.

This chain joins TRBV3-1 (or the pseudogene TRBV3-2) and TRBJ1-2, with a weak D call TRBD1 (5 bases). V was pared by 1 base and J by 7 bases, with 13 bases between. Germline lookup yields CDR1 LGHDT and CDR2 YNNKEL (reference sequence). The CDR3 has 14 residues. The CDR3 nucleotides read TGTGCCAGCAGCCAAGGTGGCAGGAGGGGTGGCTACACCTTC. It translates to CASSQGGRRGGYTF.

The chain carries TRBV2 and TRBJ1-1; D gene uncertain. Germline values: CDR1 SNHLY, CDR2 FYNNEI. The V end was cut by 6 bases, the J end by 0 bases, with 14 bases between. This CDR3 has 15 residues. CDR3: CASRAKLLMNTEAFF. As DNA, the CDR3 is TGTGCCAGCAGGGCCAAGTTGCTGATGAACACTGAAGCTTTCTTT.

The chain is built from TRBV4-3 and TRBJ2-7, with 11 positions matching TRBD2. The junction had 5 bases not matched to a gene; V was cut back by 1 base and J by 6 bases. CDR1 and CDR2 (germline): LGHNA, YSLEER. The CDR3 spans 15 residues. For the CDR3, the DNA is TGCGCCAGCAGCCAAGTTAGCGGGAGGGCCACCGAGCAGTACTTC. Amino acid sequence: CASSQVSGRATEQYF.